The 24 T cell receptor beta chains in this list originate from one sample, sequenced in a study of T cells in Graves' hyperthyroidism and ophthalmopathy. Template material for amplifying TCR beta CDR3 regions consisted of RNA transcripts. The HTBI primer set was used in a first-round RT-PCR of the TCR CDR3. TCRdb re-called the multiplex PCR reads through MiXCR, storing one row per CDR3 protein. The sample records hundreds of thousands of distinct CDR3 sequences, 15% to 19% being singletons. The sample was blood. The receptor source for this set is a woman between 18 and 30 years old with Graves' hyperthyroidism that later progressed to Graves' ophthalmopathy.

The CDR3 bases are TGTGCCAGCAGTGTGGAGGGGACCGGGGCCAACGTCCTGACTTTC. The encoded protein is CASSVEGTGANVLTF. This rearrangement joins TRBV2 to TRBJ2-6, with TRBD2 as a possible D gene (6 bases). The CDR3 runs 15 residues. V dropped 4 bases and J dropped 4 bases, with 11 bases sitting between them. Germline V CDR1 and CDR2: SNHLY, FYNNEI.

As concerns this clonotype: Its ends do not fully match the called genes, so a read error is possible. The V call is TRBV18, the J call TRBJ1-2, with TRBD1 matching 9 bases. CDR3 length equals 15 residues. Looked up from germline, CDR1 is KGHSH and CDR2 is LQKENI. CDR3 nucleotide sequence: TGTGTCAGCTCACCACCGGGACAGGGAGCCTATGGCTACACCTTC. Translating it yields CVSSPPGQGAYGYTF.

This clonotype was counted a few times. The chain carries TRBV27 and TRBJ2-1; 9 nucleotides match TRBD2. The CDR3 spans 15 residues. V trimming: 6 bases; J trimming: 8 bases; junction bases outside the gene matches: 11. CDR1 and CDR2 (germline): MNHEY, SMNVEV (reference sequence). The CDR3 sequence is CASSPTSGPSDEQFF. The CDR3 coding sequence is TGTGCCAGCAGCCCGACTAGCGGTCCTAGTGATGAGCAGTTCTTC.

This clonotype appeared many times. The chain carries TRBV27 and TRBJ1-2; tentative D call: TRBD1 (6 bases). Trimming shortened V by 5 bases and J by 5 bases, and 15 bases separated the two germline ends. The V gene's germline CDR1 is MNHEY and CDR2 SMNVEV (reference sequence). The CDR3 is made up of 14 amino acids. The CDR3 loop reads CASSPRTGSYGYTF. As DNA, the CDR3 is TGTGCCAGCAGTCCCCGCACAGGGTCGTATGGCTACACCTTC.

At least ten counts were recorded for this clonotype. The chain combines TRBV29-1 with TRBJ1-2; D unresolved. The CDR3 covers 11 residues. Trimming pared 4 bases from V and 4 bases from J, leaving 7 bases between. Germline V gene lookup returns CDR1 SQVTM and CDR2 ANQGSEA. CDR3 DNA: TGCAGCGTTGTCCAGGTCTATGGCTACACCTTC. Protein: CSVVQVYGYTF.

The chain carries TRBV20-1 and TRBJ1-1; D might be TRBD1 (5 bases). The CDR3 consists of 13 residues. Looked up from germline, CDR1 is DFQATT and CDR2 is SNEGSKA (reference sequence). The V and J ends lost 1 base and 1 base respectively, with 7 bases between them. CDR3 bases: TGCAGTGCTAGAGGGGGCCCGAACACTGAAGCTTTCTTT. This sequence encodes CSARGGPNTEAFF.

This clonotype was counted many times. This rearrangement joins TRBV2 to TRBJ1-2, with TRBD1 matching 12 bases. This CDR3 has 13 residues. Germline V gives CDR1 SNHLY, CDR2 FYNNEI. The V segment lost 9 bases and the J segment 8 bases; nucleotides outside the gene matches: 7. The CDR3 sequence is CASKGQGARGYTF. The CDR3, as DNA: TGTGCCAGTAAGGGACAGGGGGCTAGGGGCTACACCTTC.

This clonotype came up many times. The chain joins TRBV20-1 to TRBJ2-1; possible D gene TRBD2, 6 bases. Per germline, CDR1 DFQATT and CDR2 SNEGSKA (reference sequence). The CDR3 consists of 18 residues. V lost 3 bases to trimming and J lost 2 bases, with 23 bases between them. The DNA of the CDR3 is TGCAGTGCTAGGATCCGGGCTAGCGACCCGAGGCCCTACAATGAGCAGTTCTTC. It encodes CSARIRASDPRPYNEQFF.

As concerns this clonotype: This may arise from a read error, as a much more abundant clone is one base away. The rearrangement links TRBV6-1 to TRBJ2-7; D might be TRBD2 (5 bases). CDR3 length: 15 amino acids. Per germline, CDR1 MNHNS and CDR2 SASEGT. V gave up 1 base and J gave up 4 bases, with 14 bases separating them. CDR3 residues: CASSEVLYPGYEQYF. The CDR3 DNA is TGTGCCAGCAGTGAAGTCCTCTACCCGGGGTACGAGCAGTACTTC.

This clonotype was picked up a small number of times. This chain joins TRBV5-1 and TRBJ2-5; D gene ambiguous. The CDR3 runs to 13 residues. Deletions cut 1 base from V and 0 bases from J, with 4 bases between. Per germline, CDR1 SGHRS and CDR2 YFSETQ. The CDR3 sequence is CASSLTHQETQYF. CDR3 DNA sequence: TGCGCCAGCAGCTTGACCCACCAAGAGACCCAGTACTTC.

This clonotype was counted ten times or more. This chain connects TRBV15 to TRBJ1-5; 8 nucleotides align to TRBD1. With 0 bases clipped from V and 5 bases from J, the junction kept 6 bases outside the gene matches. This CDR3 contains 16 residues. Germline values: CDR1 LNHNV, CDR2 YYDKDF (reference sequence). The CDR3 here is CATSRDLGQADQPQHF. The CDR3 bases are TGTGCCACCAGCAGAGATCTGGGACAGGCGGATCAGCCCCAGCATTTT.

This clonotype was seen a single time. The chain is built from TRBV28 and TRBJ2-3, with TRBD1 matching 7 bases. Germline trimming cut 6 bases from V and 2 bases from J; bases unmatched to any gene: 8. CDR1 is MDHEN, CDR2 SYDVKM, per germline. The CDR3 covers 15 residues. The CDR3 protein is CASRSAGTATDTQYF. In nucleotides, the CDR3 is TGTGCCAGCAGGTCCGCCGGGACAGCCACAGATACGCAGTATTTT. The full variable domain, rest sourced from reference TRBV28 and TRBJ2-3, is DVKVTQSSRYLVKRTGEKVFLECVQDMDHENMFWYRQDPGLGLRLIYFSYDVKMKEKGDIPEGYSVSREKKERFSLILESASTNQTSMYLCASRSAGTATDTQYFGPGTRLTVL.

There are many counts of this clonotype. The V call is TRBV28, the J call TRBJ1-5; D unresolved. CDR1 is MDHEN and CDR2 is SYDVKM in the germline V gene. Trimming took off 5 bases at V and 3 bases at J, with 14 bases between the two ends. This CDR3 has 15 residues. CDR3 nucleotides: TGTGCCAGCAGTCCACCTAACGCGGACAATCAGCCCCAGCATTTT. The encoded protein is CASSPPNADNQPQHF. The whole variable domain, remainder taken from reference TRBV28 and TRBJ1-5, is DVKVTQSSRYLVKRTGEKVFLECVQDMDHENMFWYRQDPGLGLRLIYFSYDVKMKEKGDIPEGYSVSREKKERFSLILESASTNQTSMYLCASSPPNADNQPQHFGDGTRLSIL.

The CDR3 is CASKPMRGSYEQYF. For the CDR3, the DNA is TGTGCCAGCAAGCCCATGAGAGGCAGTTACGAGCAGTACTTC. The V call is TRBV6-2 or TRBV6-3, the J call TRBJ2-7; D is unclear. With 7 bases removed from V and 4 bases from J, the gap between germline ends came to 17 bases. The CDR3 covers 14 residues. Germline V CDR1 and CDR2: MNHEY, SVGEGT.

Many counts were recorded for this clonotype. This sequence joins TRBV10-3 and TRBJ2-5; no clear D gene. CDR1 is ENHRY, CDR2 SYGVKD, per germline. The V end lost 8 bases, the J end lost 3 bases, and 10 bases lay between the germline ends. The CDR3 contains 12 residues. As DNA, the CDR3 is TGTGCCATCCGACACTCCGAAGAGACCCAGTACTTC. This gives the protein CAIRHSEETQYF.

V is TRBV4-1 and J is TRBJ1-3; tentatively, D is TRBD1 (6 bases). The germline V and J ends were trimmed by 4 bases and 7 bases, with 14 bases remaining between them. Germline V gives CDR1 MGHRA, CDR2 YSYEKL. This CDR3 region has 14 residues. CDR3 bases: TGCGCCAGCAGCCCGTGGACAGATGGGAACACCATATATTTT. Amino acids: CASSPWTDGNTIYF.

Concerning this clonotype: A much larger clone differs from this one at a single base, so this may be a read error. The V and J genes are TRBV11-2 and TRBJ2-2, with D perhaps being TRBD1 or TRBD2 (5 bases each). CDR1 is SGHAT, CDR2 FQNNGV, per germline. The CDR3 is made up of 14 amino acids. CDR3 sequence: CASSLRDQTGEPFF. The CDR3 DNA is TGTGCCAGCAGCTTAAGGGACCAGACCGGGGAGCCGTTTTTT.

This clonotype was counted ten times or more. The chain joins TRBV4-1 to TRBJ2-1; D uncertain. The CDR3 has 15 residues. Germline loops: CDR1 MGHRA, CDR2 YSYEKL. V was shortened by 2 bases and J by 5 bases, with 13 bases between the two germline ends. The CDR3 DNA reads TGCGCCAGCAGCCAAATCTTCAGAGTCGACAATGAGCAGTTCTTC. It encodes CASSQIFRVDNEQFF.

The chain combines TRBV6-2 or TRBV6-3 with TRBJ2-7; the match to TRBD1 covers 9 bases. The germline CDR1 and CDR2 sequences are MNHEY and SVGEGT. This CDR3 has 14 amino acids. V shed 4 bases, J shed 4 bases, and the junction held 5 bases outside the gene matches. For the CDR3, the DNA is TGTGCCAGCAGTTGGACAGGGGTGAGTTACGAGCAGTACTTC. It yields the protein CASSWTGVSYEQYF.

This clonotype was counted at least ten times. This sequence joins TRBV7-3 and TRBJ2-3; 7 bases match TRBD2. The CDR3 totals 15 residues. Trimming removed 6 bases from V and 4 bases from J; junction bases left unmatched: 10. Germline V gives CDR1 SGHTA, CDR2 FQGTGA. DNA of the CDR3: TGTGCCAGCAGTCTAACGGCGGGAGCTTCAGATACGCAGTATTTT. It codes for CASSLTAGASDTQYF.

As regards this clonotype: A much larger clone differs from this one at a single base, so this may be a read error. The V and J genes are TRBV7-9 and TRBJ2-5; the D gene is possibly TRBD2 (5 bases). Germline V CDR1 and CDR2: SEHNR, FQNEAQ (reference sequence). The CDR3 contains 13 residues. Between the trimmed V and J ends, which lost 0 bases and 9 bases, there was a span of 11 bases. The CDR3 region has the DNA TGTGCCAGCAGCTTAGCTGGGAGTGAGGCCCAGTACTTC. This sequence encodes CASSLAGSEAQYF.

Ten or more counts support this clonotype. J is TRBJ2-1 and V is TRBV5-1; D possibly corresponds to TRBD2 (5 bases). The CDR3 consists of 15 residues. V lost 4 bases and J lost 9, with 20 bases in between. From germline, CDR1 is SGHRS and CDR2 YFSETQ. The CDR3 region is CASSRGGGSIGEQFF. CDR3 DNA: TGCGCCAGCAGCCGAGGTGGAGGAAGTATAGGTGAGCAGTTCTTC.

This clonotype was counted many times. The CDR3 bases are TGTGCCTGGAGTGTGGGAGTTACTGGAAACACCATATATTTT. This gives the protein CAWSVGVTGNTIYF. The chain recombines TRBV30 with TRBJ1-3; D is ambiguous. Per the germline V gene, CDR1 is GTSNPN and CDR2 is SVGIG (reference sequence). V lost 0 bases and J lost 2, with 8 bases in between. The CDR3 is made up of 14 amino acids.

This clonotype was seen at least ten times. This chain joins TRBV27 and TRBJ2-2; unclear D gene. CDR1 and CDR2 (germline): MNHEY, SMNVEV (reference sequence). Trimming left V 0 bases short and J 3 bases short, with 8 bases between. The CDR3 consists of 15 residues. CDR3 coding DNA: TGTGCCAGCAGTTTATCCTGGGATGACACCGGGGAGCTGTTTTTT. It encodes CASSLSWDDTGELFF.